These 4 T cell receptor beta chains came from one sample sequenced in a study of blood T cell repertoires in COVID-19. Clones were read by immunoSEQ multiplex PCR, and TCRdb kept only the in-frame ones, dropping some. The sample records about 250,000 clones, over 75% being singletons. The sequencing input was peripheral blood. These receptors originate from a woman in her twenties or thirties with acute or convalescent COVID-19.

Comment on this clone: One end of the junction varies from germline; a read error may be responsible. This sequence joins TRBV19 and TRBJ2-3; D is possibly TRBD2 (6 bases). CDR3 length equals 16 residues. From germline, CDR1 is LNHDA and CDR2 SQIVND (reference sequence). The CDR3, as DNA: TGTGCCGGTAGTCGGCAGGGATCGGGGGGCACAGATACGCAGTATTTT. It encodes CAGSRQGSGGTDTQYF.

J is TRBJ2-1 and V is TRBV10-3; 8 bases are shared with TRBD1. The CDR3 runs 15 residues. With V trimmed by 0 bases and J by 6 bases, 4 bases remained unmatched. Germline CDR1 and CDR2: ENHRY and SYGVKD. The CDR3: CAISESSDRVNEQFF. As DNA, the CDR3 is TGTGCCATCAGTGAGTCGTCGGACAGGGTCAATGAGCAGTTCTTC.

The chain combines TRBV6-5 with TRBJ2-7; TRBD2 might be the D (5 bases). Germline assignment: CDR1 MNHEY and CDR2 SVGAGI. This CDR3 spans 13 amino acids. Trimming stripped 6 bases from V and 4 bases from J, with 13 bases between. CDR3 residues: CASRRALRYEQYF. CDR3 coding DNA: TGTGCCAGCAGGAGGGCACTGAGGTACGAGCAGTACTTC.

This chain connects TRBV6-2 or TRBV6-3 to TRBJ1-5, with 8 bases aligning to TRBD1. Germline V gene lookup returns CDR1 MNHEY and CDR2 SVGEGT. This CDR3 spans 14 amino acids. J lost 7 bases, V lost 4 bases, and 6 bases had no gene match. The CDR3 reads CASSSRGPVQPQHF. For the CDR3, the DNA is TGTGCCAGCAGTTCCAGGGGGCCGGTCCAGCCCCAGCATTTT.